These T cell receptor beta chains were read from a single sample in a study of blood T cell repertoires in COVID-19. This table comes from immunoSEQ multiplex PCR, and its TCRdb copy is limited to in-frame clones, with some not included. The table shows about 36,000 clones, with about 74% occurring only once. Sample: peripheral blood. The receptor source for this set is a man aged 60-69 years with active COVID-19. The conserved cysteine and the conserved F or W are not part of the CDR3 here. The D gene is left open where the match is weak. Only part of the rows carry a size: once, few, many, or a class if the clone is expanded.

j_call v_call d_call clone_size cdr3_aa
TRBJ1-1 TRBV14 - - ASSHSTEAF
TRBJ1-2 TRBV12-3/TRBV12-4 TRBD1 - ASSRTGVMGYT
TRBJ1-1 TRBV30 TRBD1 - AWSLRARGVPEAF
TRBJ2-7 TRBV2 TRBD2 - ASHGLAGRLGY
TRBJ2-7 TRBV2 - - ASSDGRILPGEQY
TRBJ2-1 TRBV5-1 TRBD2 few ASSSDFYSGPTYNEQF
TRBJ1-2 TRBV28 TRBD1 - ASSFGQGRNYGYT
TRBJ2-2 TRBV30 - - AWSGPGSTGELF
TRBJ2-1 TRBV3-1/TRBV3-2 TRBD2 - ASSQGALALSSYNEQF
TRBJ2-7 TRBV7-2 TRBD2 - ASSLASGRILSYEQY
TRBJ2-3 TRBV9 - - ASSVGADFTDTQY
TRBJ1-1 TRBV30 - few AWSTGLGGTEAF
TRBJ2-3 TRBV2 TRBD2 - ASSASGGRTDTQY
TRBJ2-7 TRBV29-1 TRBD2 - SVEDPSGGSYEQY
TRBJ1-6 TRBV12-3/TRBV12-4 - - ASSYDRNSPLH
TRBJ1-2 TRBV27 - - ASSPRGGYYGYT
TRBJ2-7 TRBV19 - - ASSISSGATYEQY
TRBJ1-1 TRBV5-1 - - ASSPSGAGALGEAF
TRBJ2-3 TRBV18 TRBD1 - ASSPPGQGPGY
TRBJ1-1 TRBV29-1 - - SGWRGNTEAF
TRBJ1-5 TRBV7-9 TRBD1 few ASSAHRGRIDQPQH
TRBJ1-1 TRBV7-8 - once ASSFQTQNTEAF
TRBJ1-2 TRBV27 - - ASTPVSRLRQGLNYGYT
TRBJ1-5 TRBV19 - - ASSIWGGSYSNQPQH
TRBJ2-7 TRBV27 - - ASSPDFLLYEQY
TRBJ1-1 TRBV30 - - AELGGNTEAF
TRBJ2-7 TRBV12-3/TRBV12-4 - - ASSLGGPYEQY
TRBJ2-7 TRBV6-5 - - ASTLGNDEQY
TRBJ2-4 TRBV4-2 - - ASSQTGSDIQY
TRBJ2-5 TRBV18 TRBD2 - ASSPRGTSGGASLETQY
TRBJ2-5 TRBV5-5 TRBD1 - ASSFKWDRAKETQY
TRBJ2-3 TRBV6-4 - - ASSDQGAPDTQY
TRBJ2-7 TRBV3-1/TRBV3-2 TRBD2 - ASSQGRTSGSYEQY
TRBJ1-5 TRBV2 TRBD1 few ASSEPGGSNQPQH